One sample yielded the 18 T cell receptor beta chains listed below, sequenced in a study of T cells in Graves' hyperthyroidism and ophthalmopathy. RNA transcripts served as the template for amplifying TCR beta CDR3 regions. A set of HTBI primers served as the primers for a first-round RT-PCR of the TCR CDR3. Using its own MiXCR run on the multiplex PCR reads, TCRdb lists one record per CDR3 protein. Of hundreds of thousands of distinct CDR3 sequences in the sample, roughly 15% are singletons; the top ten hold more than 8.5%. Specimen: blood. The receptors originated from a woman aged 18-30 years with Graves' hyperthyroidism.

This clonotype has a count of ten or more. This chain uses TRBV12-3 or TRBV12-4 with TRBJ1-2, with 8 bases identical to TRBD1. The CDR3 sequence is 14 residues long. The V segment lost 1 base and the J segment 4 bases; nucleotides outside the gene matches: 2. In nucleotides, the CDR3 is TGTGCCAGCAGTTTAGACGGGACAGGCTATGGCTACACCTTC. Its translation is CASSLDGTGYGYTF.

This clonotype has at least ten counts. V usage is TRBV28 and J usage is TRBJ2-7; 8 bases match TRBD2. The J segment lost 5 bases and the V segment lost 4 bases, leaving 7 bases of the junction unmatched. This CDR3 is built from 14 residues. The germline V gene encodes CDR1 MDHEN and CDR2 SYDVKM. The CDR3 region has the DNA TGTGCCAGCAGTTCCCAGCGGGAGTTCGACGAGCAGTACTTC. Translated: CASSSQREFDEQYF.

Many counts were recorded for this clonotype. The CDR3 DNA reads TGTGCCAGCAGTTACCAGCTGAGCGGGAGCTCCTACAATGAGCAGTTCTTC. Its translation: CASSYQLSGSSYNEQFF. J is TRBJ2-1 and V is TRBV7-9; 8 bases are a match to TRBD2. The V segment lost 6 bases and the J segment 0 bases; nucleotides outside the gene matches: 10. From germline, CDR1 is SEHNR and CDR2 FQNEAQ (reference sequence). The CDR3 totals 17 residues.

This clonotype appeared many times. The V gene is TRBV30, the J gene TRBJ2-5; D unclear. This CDR3 contains 14 residues. The germline gives CDR1 GTSNPN, CDR2 SVGIG (reference sequence). V lost 2 bases to trimming and J lost 1 base, with 11 bases between them. The CDR3 here is CAWSLGGLQETQYF. For the CDR3, the DNA is TGTGCCTGGAGTCTCGGTGGCCTCCAAGAGACCCAGTACTTC.

Turning to this clonotype: One base away lies a much larger clone, so this may be a sequencing read error. The chain joins TRBV9 to TRBJ2-7; TRBD1 is a possible D gene (5 bases). V was trimmed by 0 bases and J by 1 base, leaving 8 bases between them. This CDR3 has 14 amino acids. Germline V gene lookup returns CDR1 SGDLS and CDR2 YYNGEE. The CDR3 nucleotides are TGTGCCAGCAGCGTAGCGGCAGGGTCCTACGAGCAGTACTTC. Translation gives CASSVAAGSYEQYF. Complete variable domain (other parts from reference TRBV9 and TRBJ2-7): DSGVTQTPKHLITATGQRVTLRCSPRSGDLSVYWYQQSLDQGLQFLIQYYNGEERAKGNILERFSAQQFPDLHSELNLSSLELGDSALYFCASSVAAGSYEQYFGPGTRLTVT.

This clonotype occurred many times. The chain has TRBV9 and TRBJ1-5; D is uncertain. This CDR3 region has 15 residues. V was pared by 0 bases and J by 3 bases, with 10 bases between. The germline V gene has CDR1 SGDLS and CDR2 YYNGEE. The CDR3 DNA is TGTGCCAGCAGCGTAGGTGCGACGAACAATCAGCCCCAGCATTTT. This gives the protein CASSVGATNNQPQHF.

This clonotype was observed a few times. The chain employs TRBV6-1 and TRBJ1-1; D is unclear. Per the germline V gene, CDR1 is MNHNS and CDR2 is SASEGT. The CDR3 has 11 residues. The germline V and J ends were trimmed by 7 bases and 8 bases, with 11 bases remaining between them. CDR3 DNA sequence: TGTGCCAGCATAATCGTGGGGGAAGCTTTCTTT. It encodes CASIIVGEAFF.

The chain uses TRBV5-5 and TRBJ2-2; 14 bases align to TRBD2. V lost 6 bases to trimming and J lost 4 bases; unmatched junction nucleotides: 2. This CDR3 has 15 amino acids. Germline CDR1 reads SGHKS; CDR2 reads YYEKEE (reference sequence). Written as DNA, the CDR3 is TGTGCCAGCAAAGGACTAGCGGGAGGCACCGGGGAGCTGTTTTTT. Translation gives CASKGLAGGTGELFF.

This clonotype was seen only a few times. V usage is TRBV6-5 and J usage is TRBJ2-5; no clear D. Trimming cost V 2 bases and J 5 bases, with 3 bases left between them. The CDR3 loop spans 11 amino acids. Germline assignment: CDR1 MNHEY and CDR2 SVGAGI. The CDR3, as DNA: TGTGCCAGCAGTTACACCGAGACCCAGTACTTC. It codes for CASSYTETQYF.

At least ten counts were recorded for this clonotype. The junction shows a germline mismatch at one end, possibly a read error. The chain employs TRBV20-1 and TRBJ2-3, with D unclear. CDR1 and CDR2 (germline): DFQATT, SNEGSKA (reference sequence). CDR3 length: 11 amino acids. Here the CDR3 DNA reads TGCAGTGCTAGCCAAACAGTTACGCAGTATTTT. Translated: CSASQTVTQYF.

As DNA, the CDR3 is TGCGCCAGCAGCCAACAGACAGGGGACTTCCAAGAGACCCAGTACTTC. Translation gives CASSQQTGDFQETQYF. The rearrangement uses TRBV4-1 and TRBJ2-5, with 8 bases fitting TRBD1. Germline V gene lookup returns CDR1 MGHRA and CDR2 YSYEKL. The CDR3 extends over 16 amino acids. The V gene end was trimmed by 2 bases and the J gene end by 1 base; junction bases not matched to a gene: 6.

This clonotype was seen only a few times. This chain links TRBV19 with TRBJ2-1; tentative D call: TRBD2 (5 bases). V shed 3 bases and J shed 3 bases, with 18 bases lying between them. The CDR3 contains 17 residues. Germline V gene data show CDR1 as LNHDA and CDR2 as SQIVND (reference sequence). In DNA form, the CDR3 reads TGTGCCAGTAGTATTGTGTGGGGAGATGCCCTCTACAATGAGCAGTTCTTC. This gives the protein CASSIVWGDALYNEQFF. Looking up the rest from reference TRBV19 and TRBJ2-1 gives the full variable domain: DGGITQSPKYLFRKEGQNVTLSCEQNLNHDAMYWYRQDPGQGLRLIYYSQIVNDFQKGDIAEGYSVSREKKESFPLTVTSAQKNPTAFYLCASSIVWGDALYNEQFFGPGTRLTVL.

V is TRBV27 and J is TRBJ2-3; D is ambiguous. Per germline, CDR1 MNHEY and CDR2 SMNVEV (reference sequence). This CDR3 has 13 amino acids. The ends were cut back, 4 bases at V and 6 bases at J, with 11 bases in the middle. Written as DNA, the CDR3 is TGTGCCAGCAGTTCCTACAGTAGGGATACGCAGTATTTT. It codes for CASSSYSRDTQYF.

The rearrangement links TRBV5-1 to TRBJ2-2, with 7 bases lining up with TRBD1. V shed 4 bases and J 0 bases; nucleotides not matched to a gene: 9. The CDR3 is 17 amino acids. Germline values: CDR1 SGHRS, CDR2 YFSETQ. The CDR3 DNA follows: TGCGCCAGCAGCCGGGCAGGGGGACACACGAACACCGGGGAGCTGTTTTTT. It codes for CASSRAGGHTNTGELFF.

This clonotype has at least ten counts. The CDR3 sequence is CASSGDTTPYEQYF. CDR3 nucleotide sequence: TGTGCCAGCTCAGGGGACACCACCCCCTACGAGCAGTACTTC. J is TRBJ2-7 and V is TRBV18, with a tentative D call TRBD1 (6 bases). Germline values: CDR1 KGHSH, CDR2 LQKENI. Trimming removed 5 bases at V and 2 bases at J, with 13 bases between. This CDR3 has 14 amino acids.

At least ten counts were recorded for this clonotype. This likely comes from a read error, as the CDR3 has no conserved phenylalanine or tryptophan at its end. The V and J genes are TRBV27 and TRBJ2-7; D is ambiguous. Germline V gene data show CDR1 as MNHEY and CDR2 as SMNVEV (reference sequence). The CDR3 covers 13 residues. V lost 7 bases, J lost 0 bases, and 10 bases lay in between. The chain's CDR3 is CASTDLNSYEQYS. The CDR3 DNA sequence: TGTGCCAGCACGGACCTAAACTCCTACGAGCAGTACTCC.

The table lists this clonotype with many counts. The CDR3 nucleotides are TGTGCCAGCAGTTACCCAGGGGACCTGGTGCAGCCCCAGCATTTT. Translating gives CASSYPGDLVQPQHF. The genes are TRBV6-2 or TRBV6-3 and TRBJ1-5, with a tentative D call TRBD1 (6 bases). The CDR3 consists of 15 residues. CDR1 is MNHEY and CDR2 is SVGEGT in the germline V gene. Trimming stripped 2 bases from V and 7 bases from J, with 15 bases between.

Many counts were recorded for this clonotype. The rearrangement links TRBV6-1 to TRBJ2-7; a possible D gene is TRBD1 (6 bases). V dropped 6 bases and J dropped 0 bases, with 18 bases sitting between them. The CDR3 consists of 16 residues. Germline-derived CDR1 and CDR2 are MNHNS and SASEGT. This CDR3 is CASSPPNGGRSYEQYF. Here the CDR3 DNA reads TGTGCCAGCAGCCCCCCAAATGGGGGCCGCTCCTACGAGCAGTACTTC.